This T cell receptor (beta chain) was obtained from a study of cytomegalovirus exposure and HLA in healthy donors. About the research overall: A preliminary data release comprised around 85 million unique TCRs obtained from HLA-typed donors.

The primer mix had 60 Vbeta and 13 Jbeta primers. Measured with immunoSEQ multiplex PCR; TCRdb has only the in-frame clones, and not every one. The profile covers under 170,000 clones, with roughly 77% appearing a single time and about 3.7% taken by the ten largest. The study, taken as a whole, reports: A highly shared variant cluster was judged a likely technical artifact. In a later analysis, compared with equally common non-associated chains, HLA-associated beta chains were more expanded. Data from an earlier analysis indicated that most TCR beta V segments were productive either about 87% or about 30% of the time.

The sample holds one count of this clone. The antigen remains unidentified. The CDR3 has 17 amino acids. Trimming removed 1 base at V and 5 bases at J, with 18 bases between. Germline assignment: CDR1 SEHNR and CDR2 FQNEAQ (reference sequence). Source material: PBMCs. The TCR sequence derives from a human donor in good health. The gene calls are TRBV7-9 and TRBJ2-1, with D tentatively TRBD2 (7 bases). In DNA form, the CDR3 reads TGTGCCAGCAGCTTAGTGGGGTCCGGAGGGGGGGACAATGAGCAGTTCTTC. Encoded protein: CASSLVGSGGGDNEQFF.